The T cell receptor beta chain under discussion was sequenced for a study of T-cell reconstitution after alpha-beta-depleted transplantation in children. Broader study findings: Where alpha-beta T cells came from about two months after transplant was reportedly several hundred expanded graft clones.

This clonotype has more than one count but fewer than ten. Its antigen is currently unknown. Unique molecular identifiers tagged the TCRbeta library. TCRdb called the PCR reads again in MiXCR, with one record for every CDR3 protein. The sample lists 450,000 to 700,000 distinct CDR3 sequences; 25% to 30% were seen once. The CDR3 is made up of 15 amino acids. V shed 1 base and J shed 1 base, with 10 bases lying between them. Germline values: CDR1 MGHRA, CDR2 YSYEKL. This sequence originates from a boy younger than two with Wiskott-Aldrich syndrome, due to receive a stem cell transplant. The sequenced sample was PBMCs, obtained before TCRalphabeta/CD19-depleted stem cell transplant. J is TRBJ1-2 and V is TRBV4-1; D remains unclear. CDR3 in DNA: TGCGCCAGCAGCCAAGTTGGGCGGCTTAACTATGGCTACACCTTC. It specifies CASSQVGRLNYGYTF.